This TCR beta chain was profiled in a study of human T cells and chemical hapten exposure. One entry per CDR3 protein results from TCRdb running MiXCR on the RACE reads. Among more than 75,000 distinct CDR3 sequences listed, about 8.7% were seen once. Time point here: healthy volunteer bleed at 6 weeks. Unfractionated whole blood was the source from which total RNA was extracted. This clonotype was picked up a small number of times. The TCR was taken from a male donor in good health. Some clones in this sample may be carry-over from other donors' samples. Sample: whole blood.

The CDR3 loop reads CASSAGTLTDTQYF. Written as DNA, the CDR3 is TGTGCCAGCAGCGCGGGAACCCTCACAGATACGCAGTATTTT. This chain connects TRBV13 to TRBJ2-3; TRBD2 is a possible D gene (6 bases). CDR1 is PRHDT, CDR2 FYEKMQ, per germline (reference sequence). Trimming shortened V by 5 bases and J by 2 bases, and 11 bases separated the two germline ends. The CDR3 extends over 14 amino acids.